A single sample is the source of the 10 T cell receptor beta chains below, sequenced in a study of cytomegalovirus exposure and HLA in healthy donors. This PCR relied on a set of 60 Vbeta primers and 13 Jbeta primers. Assay: immunoSEQ multiplex PCR; the TCRdb copy retains only in-frame clones and omits some. The sample has about 130,000 clones. What was sequenced was PBMCs. The receptor source for this set is a man in his thirties or forties in good health and CMV-seronegative.

The chain employs TRBV11-3 and TRBJ2-7, with TRBD2 identical over 9 bases. The germline V gene has CDR1 SGHNT and CDR2 YENEEA. The CDR3 sequence is 15 residues long. J was trimmed by 1 base and V by 5 bases; bases with no gene match: 6. Here the CDR3 DNA reads TGTGCCAGCAGCGCAGGACTAGCGCGATCCTACGAGCAGTACTTC. It encodes CASSAGLARSYEQYF.

This chain uses TRBV7-3 with TRBJ2-1, with 10 nucleotides matching TRBD2. CDR3 length: 19 residues. From germline, CDR1 is SGHTA and CDR2 FQGTGA. V trimming: 4 bases; J trimming: 4 bases; junction bases outside the gene matches: 16. The CDR3 sequence: CASSSSLPYGTSEYNEQFF. The CDR3 DNA sequence: TGTGCCAGCAGCTCTTCTCTTCCTTATGGGACTAGCGAGTACAATGAGCAGTTCTTC.

V and J are TRBV30 and TRBJ1-2, with 10 bases that match TRBD1. The CDR3 is made up of 13 amino acids. Germline lookup yields CDR1 GTSNPN and CDR2 SVGIG (reference sequence). With V trimmed by 5 bases and J by 6 bases, 6 bases remained unmatched. This CDR3 reads CAWAGTGVDGYTF. The CDR3 nucleotides are TGTGCCTGGGCAGGGACAGGGGTTGATGGCTACACCTTC.

The chain uses TRBV6-5 and TRBJ1-1; D gene unclear. The CDR3 extends over 13 amino acids. Trimming removed 6 bases at V and 0 bases at J, with 8 bases between. Germline loops: CDR1 MNHEY, CDR2 SVGAGI. The CDR3 sequence: CASSSTLNTEAFF. The CDR3 DNA reads TGTGCCAGCAGCTCGACACTGAACACTGAAGCTTTCTTT.

The rearrangement uses TRBV6-4 and TRBJ2-5, with TRBD2 matching over 8 bases. Germline loops: CDR1 MRHNA, CDR2 SNTAGT. V shed 6 bases and J 4 bases; nucleotides not matched to a gene: 10. This CDR3 region has 15 residues. The CDR3 here is CASSERAGASETQYF. As DNA, the CDR3 is TGTGCCAGCAGCGAAAGAGCGGGAGCATCAGAGACCCAGTACTTC.

This chain links TRBV15 with TRBJ2-3, with 7 nucleotides matching TRBD2. Germline assignment: CDR1 LNHNV and CDR2 YYDKDF (reference sequence). The CDR3 length is 15 residues. The ends lost 0 bases at V and 4 bases at J; junction bases unmatched: 4. DNA for the CDR3: TGTGCCACCAGCAGAGATCCTCTAGCGGCAGATACGCAGTATTTT. Its protein is CATSRDPLAADTQYF.

This chain joins TRBV19 and TRBJ1-2; a weak D match, TRBD1 (6 bases). The germline gives CDR1 LNHDA, CDR2 SQIVND (reference sequence). V was pared by 4 bases and J by 8 bases, with 14 bases between. The CDR3 spans 13 residues. The DNA of the CDR3 is TGTGCCAGTAGTACAGGGGCCCTTTGGGGCTACACCTTC. Amino acid sequence: CASSTGALWGYTF.

DNA of the CDR3: TGTGCCAGCAGCCCCTCAGGGGAATGGACCTACGAGCAGTACTTC. Translating it yields CASSPSGEWTYEQYF. The rearrangement uses TRBV28 and TRBJ2-5; possible D gene TRBD1, 6 bases. The end of the DNA is better explained by TRBJ2-7, so the J call may be wrong. The CDR3 is made up of 15 amino acids. Germline loops: CDR1 MDHEN, CDR2 SYDVKM.

The rearrangement links TRBV7-9 to TRBJ2-7; the match to TRBD2 covers 12 bases. J gave up 6 bases and V 5 bases, and 5 bases lay outside the gene matches. This CDR3 spans 14 amino acids. Germline CDR1 SEHNR, CDR2 FQNEAQ (reference sequence). The CDR3: CASSLLAGGTEQYF. The CDR3 DNA reads as TGTGCCAGCAGCCTCCTAGCGGGAGGGACCGAGCAGTACTTC.

The rearrangement uses TRBV6-6 and TRBJ2-7, with 7 nucleotides matching TRBD2. CDR3 length: 14 residues. V lost 1 base to trimming and J lost 2 bases; unmatched junction nucleotides: 2. The germline gives CDR1 MNHNY, CDR2 SVGAGI (reference sequence). The CDR3 sequence is CASSYLAGAYEQYF. The CDR3 bases are TGTGCCAGCAGTTACTTGGCGGGAGCCTACGAGCAGTACTTC.